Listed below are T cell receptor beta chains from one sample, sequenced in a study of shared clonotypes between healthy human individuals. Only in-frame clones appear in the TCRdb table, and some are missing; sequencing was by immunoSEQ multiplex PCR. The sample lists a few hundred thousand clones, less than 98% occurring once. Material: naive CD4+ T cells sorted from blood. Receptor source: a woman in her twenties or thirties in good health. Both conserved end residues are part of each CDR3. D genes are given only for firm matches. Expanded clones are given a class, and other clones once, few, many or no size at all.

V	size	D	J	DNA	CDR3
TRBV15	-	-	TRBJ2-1	TGTGCCACCAGCAGAGCCAGGAACGGGATTGGCTACAATGAGCAGTTCTTC	CATSRARNGIGYNEQFF
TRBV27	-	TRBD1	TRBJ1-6	TGTGCCAGCAGCCCTGACAGGGCCCCCCTCCACTTT	CASSPDRAPLHF
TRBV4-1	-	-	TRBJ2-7	TGCGCCAGCAGCCAAGATCACATCACTAGCTCCGAGCAGTACTTC	CASSQDHITSSEQYF
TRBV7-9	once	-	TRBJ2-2	TGTGCCAGCAGCTCCCCCAGCAGGGCGAACACCGGGGAGCTGTTTTTT	CASSSPSRANTGELFF
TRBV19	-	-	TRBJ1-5	TGTGCCAGTAGTATGTCTGAGGGGGGGTATAGCAATCAGCCCCAGCATTTT	CASSMSEGGYSNQPQHF
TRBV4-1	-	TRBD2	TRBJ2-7	TGCGCCAGCAGCCAAGATCGCCTAGCGGACCTCTCCTACGAGCAGTACTTC	CASSQDRLADLSYEQYF
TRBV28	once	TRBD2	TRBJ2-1	TGTGCCAGCAGTGTACTAGCGGGAGGAGTCAATGAGCAGTTCTTC	CASSVLAGGVNEQFF
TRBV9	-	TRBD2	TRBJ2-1	TGTGCCAGCAGCGTAGACGGGGGAGGGCTCTATGAGCAGTTCTTC	CASSVDGGGLYEQFF
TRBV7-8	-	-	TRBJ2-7	TGTGCCAGCAGCTTTCAAGGGCCCAGCGAGCAGTACTTC	CASSFQGPSEQYF
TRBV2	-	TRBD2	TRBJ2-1	TGTGCCAGCAGGGGACTAGCGGGAGGAATTGGTGAGCAGTTCTTC	CASRGLAGGIGEQFF
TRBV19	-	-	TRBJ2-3	TGTGCCAGTAGTCCATCCCGGACAAGCACAGATACGCAGTATTTT	CASSPSRTSTDTQYF
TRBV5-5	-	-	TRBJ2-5	TGTGCCAGCAGCCTACAGGGAGTCCAAGAGACCCAGTACTTC	CASSLQGVQETQYF
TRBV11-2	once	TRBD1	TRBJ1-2	TGCGCCAGCAGCACGGGGACAGGGGAGAACTATGGCTACACCTTC	CASSTGTGENYGYTF
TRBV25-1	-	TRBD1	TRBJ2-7	TGTGCCAGCAGTGAGACAGGGAACTACGAGCAGTACTTC	CASSETGNYEQYF
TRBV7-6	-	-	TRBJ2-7	TGTGCCAGCAGCTTGGTAAAATCGGACGACTACTCCTACGAGCAGTACTTC	CASSLVKSDDYSYEQYF
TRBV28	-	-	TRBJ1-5	TGTGCCTATGGGGGGGTTACCGATCAGCCCCAGCATTTT	CAYGGVTDQPQHF
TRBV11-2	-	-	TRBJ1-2	TGTGCCAGCAGCTTAGATTTGAGGGGAGTCTCCTCCTATGGCTACACCTTC	CASSLDLRGVSSYGYTF
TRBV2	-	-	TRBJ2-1	TGTGCCACCTCGATACAGCTTCAGCAGTTCTTC	CATSIQLQQFF
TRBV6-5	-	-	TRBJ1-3	TGTGCCAGCAGTTACTCGAGTGACAGCTCTGGAAACACCATATATTTT	CASSYSSDSSGNTIYF
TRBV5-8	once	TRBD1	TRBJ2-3	TGTGCCAGCAGCCTCGGACAGGGGATCACGGATACGCAGTATTTT	CASSLGQGITDTQYF
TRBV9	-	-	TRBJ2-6	TGTGCCAGCAGCCTCTGGGCTATACGAAGCTCTGGGGCCAACGTCCTGACTTTC	CASSLWAIRSSGANVLTF
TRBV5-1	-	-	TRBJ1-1	TGCGCCAGCAGCCCACTAGTAGTCATGAACACTGAAGCTTTCTTT	CASSPLVVMNTEAFF
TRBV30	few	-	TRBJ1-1	TGTGCCTGGAGTAAAGGGCAGAACACTGAAGCTTTCTTT	CAWSKGQNTEAFF